Below, 30 T cell receptor beta chains from the same sample are listed, as sequenced in a study of blood T cell repertoires in COVID-19. The assay was immunoSEQ multiplex PCR, and TCRdb's table has in-frame clones only and misses some. The sample includes 250,000 or so clones, approximately 90% of them seen just once. Input material: PBMCs or T cells enriched from blood (not recorded which). These receptors all stem from a man younger than 45 who had recovered from COVID-19.

The CDR3 sequence: CASHSLGQSSGNTIYF. CDR3 DNA sequence: TGTGCCAGCCATTCCCTTGGACAGAGCTCTGGAAACACCATATATTTT. The V and J genes are TRBV19 and TRBJ1-3; tentative D call: TRBD1 (6 bases). V gave up 9 bases and J gave up 0 bases, with 18 bases separating them. Germline CDR1 reads LNHDA; CDR2 reads SQIVND (reference sequence). This CDR3 spans 16 amino acids.

Here the CDR3 reads CAIWGGGSGLLSGNTIYF. DNA for the CDR3: TGTGCCATCTGGGGAGGCGGTTCAGGTCTTCTTTCTGGAAACACCATATATTTT. The genes are TRBV10-3 and TRBJ1-3; D is undetermined. The CDR3 has 18 amino acids. The V end was cut by 8 bases, the J end by 1 base, with 24 bases between. CDR1 is ENHRY and CDR2 is SYGVKD in the germline V gene.

The rearrangement joins TRBV27 to TRBJ1-5; D is undetermined. V shed 8 bases and J shed 4 bases, with 18 bases lying between them. CDR3 size: 15 residues. Germline V CDR1 and CDR2: MNHEY, SMNVEV (reference sequence). CDR3 sequence reads: CASSALRVNNQPQHF. In nucleotides, the CDR3 is TGTGCCAGCTCCGCCTTGCGGGTTAATAATCAGCCCCAGCATTTT.

The genes are TRBV25-1 and TRBJ1-1; D remains unclear. The CDR3 has 12 amino acids. Trimming left V 4 bases short and J 5 bases short, with 8 bases between. Germline CDR1 is MGHDK and CDR2 is SYGVNS. The CDR3 region is CASSVSRTEAFF. CDR3 nucleotides: TGTGCCAGCAGTGTTTCGAGAACTGAAGCTTTCTTT.

The rearrangement uses TRBV28 and TRBJ2-7, with 9 bases that match TRBD1. V was clipped by 1 base and J by 1 base; unmatched bases: 2. Looked up from germline, CDR1 is MDHEN and CDR2 is SYDVKM. There are 15 residues in the CDR3. This CDR3 reads CASSLSGTGSYEQYF. Written as DNA, the CDR3 is TGTGCCAGCAGTTTATCAGGGACAGGGTCCTACGAGCAGTACTTC.

The rearrangement links TRBV6-2 or TRBV6-3 to TRBJ2-7; a possible D gene is TRBD1 (5 bases). This CDR3 comprises 15 residues. The germline V gene has CDR1 MNHEY and CDR2 SVGEGT. V was pared by 1 base and J by 0 bases, with 10 bases between. The CDR3 DNA reads as TGTGCCAGCAGTTACTACCAGGACAACTCCTACGAGCAGTACTTC. Its protein is CASSYYQDNSYEQYF.

CDR3 sequence (DNA): TGCGCCAGCAATCCAGCGGGAGGCGATACGCAGTATTTT. Encoded protein: CASNPAGGDTQYF. The V call is TRBV5-1, the J call TRBJ2-3; 9 bases are shared with TRBD2. Germline CDR1 and CDR2: SGHRS and YFSETQ. The CDR3 length is 13 residues. Losses at the gene ends were 6 bases for V and 6 bases for J; bases not matched to a gene: 5. The full variable domain, rest sourced from reference TRBV5-1 and TRBJ2-3, is KAGVTQTPRYLIKTRGQQVTLSCSPISGHRSVSWYQQTPGQGLQFLFEYFSETQRNKGNFPGRFSGRQFSNSRSEMNVSTLELGDSALYLCASNPAGGDTQYFGPGTRLTVL.

J is TRBJ1-6 and V is TRBV30; D ambiguous. Between the trimmed V and J ends, which lost 3 bases and 5 bases, there was a span of 14 bases. CDR1 GTSNPN and CDR2 SVGIG come from the germline V gene (reference sequence). The CDR3 consists of 15 residues. The CDR3 spells CAWRDSGLNNSPLHF. The CDR3 coding sequence is TGTGCCTGGAGGGACTCGGGCCTGAATAATTCACCCCTCCACTTT.

J is TRBJ1-2 and V is TRBV20-1; D ambiguous. Germline V CDR1 and CDR2: DFQATT, SNEGSKA (reference sequence). V was trimmed by 5 bases and J by 4 bases, leaving 5 bases between them. The CDR3 length is 10 residues. Here the CDR3 reads CSADSYGYTF. The CDR3 coding sequence is TGCAGTGCTGACTCCTATGGCTACACCTTC.

The V gene is TRBV5-8, the J gene TRBJ1-4; D perhaps matches TRBD1 (5 bases). V lost 3 bases to trimming and J lost 3 bases, with 9 bases between them. The CDR3 has 14 amino acids. Germline CDR1 reads SGHTS; CDR2 reads YDEGEE. CDR3 in DNA: TGTGCCAGCAGCTCCGGGGGAGCTAATGAAAAACTGTTTTTT. This encodes CASSSGGANEKLFF.

The J gene is TRBJ1-2, the V gene TRBV19; perhaps TRBD1 as D (5 bases). The CDR3 has 13 amino acids. Germline loops: CDR1 LNHDA, CDR2 SQIVND (reference sequence). Trimming stripped 8 bases from V and 4 bases from J, with 14 bases between. The CDR3: CASAPREAYGYTF. CDR3 nucleotide sequence: TGTGCCAGTGCACCCAGGGAGGCCTATGGCTACACCTTC.

The DNA of the CDR3 is TGTGCCAGCAGTGCCTCGATTTCAGGGTACTTTGGCTACACCTTC. Its protein is CASSASISGYFGYTF. This sequence joins TRBV6-4 and TRBJ1-2, with D tentatively TRBD1 (5 bases). The CDR3 extends over 15 amino acids. The V gene lost 4 bases and the J gene lost 7 bases, with 19 bases spanning the gap. The germline gives CDR1 MRHNA, CDR2 SNTAGT.

The rearrangement uses TRBV5-1 and TRBJ2-7; possibly TRBD2 for D (6 bases). Germline V CDR1 and CDR2: SGHRS, YFSETQ. This CDR3 comprises 13 residues. The ends were cut back, 5 bases at V and 2 bases at J, with 11 bases in the middle. CDR3 bases: TGCGCCAGCAGGGCGGGGCAGGCCTACGAGCAGTACTTC. It yields the protein CASRAGQAYEQYF.

The CDR3 DNA is TGTGCCAGCAGCGTAGGAGGCGGAGATACGCAGTATTTT. Its protein product is CASSVGGGDTQYF. The chain combines TRBV9 with TRBJ2-3; D is ambiguous. Germline-derived CDR1 and CDR2 are SGDLS and YYNGEE. V was cut by 0 bases and J by 5 bases, with 7 bases left in between. There are 13 residues in the CDR3.

The gene calls are TRBV28 and TRBJ1-5; TRBD1 is a possible D gene (5 bases). CDR3 length equals 13 residues. V was trimmed by 6 bases and J by 6 bases, leaving 12 bases between them. CDR1 and CDR2 (germline): MDHEN, SYDVKM. The CDR3 loop reads CASRTGFGQPQHF. DNA for the CDR3: TGTGCCAGCAGAACAGGTTTCGGTCAGCCCCAGCATTTT.

The chain has TRBV7-2 and TRBJ2-2, with 9 bases fitting TRBD1. The length of the CDR3 is 15 residues. The V gene end was trimmed by 5 bases and the J gene end by 5 bases; junction bases not matched to a gene: 6. CDR1 is SGHTA and CDR2 is FQGNSA in the germline V gene. CDR3 sequence: CASSPQGAGTGELFF. The CDR3 region has the DNA TGTGCCAGCAGCCCACAGGGGGCCGGGACCGGGGAGCTGTTTTTT.

This chain links TRBV6-5 with TRBJ2-7; 9 bases are a match to TRBD2. The V and J ends lost 0 bases and 2 bases, in that order; junction bases with no gene match: 5. Germline-derived CDR1 and CDR2 are MNHEY and SVGAGI. This CDR3 has 16 residues. CDR3 loop: CASSYSSSGTTYEQYF. CDR3 coding DNA: TGTGCCAGCAGTTACTCGTCTAGCGGGACCACCTACGAGCAGTACTTC.

The chain recombines TRBV24-1 with TRBJ1-1; TRBD1 aligns across 7 bases. V trimming: 7 bases; J trimming: 2 bases; junction bases outside the gene matches: 9. Per the germline V gene, CDR1 is KGHDR and CDR2 is SFDVKD. This CDR3 comprises 15 residues. The CDR3 is CATSETGNINTEAFF. In DNA, the CDR3 is TGTGCCACCAGCGAGACAGGGAACATAAACACTGAAGCTTTCTTT.

The chain carries TRBV19 and TRBJ1-2; D perhaps matches TRBD1 (5 bases). The CDR3 loop spans 13 amino acids. Germline V CDR1 and CDR2: LNHDA, SQIVND (reference sequence). Trimming took off 6 bases at V and 0 bases at J, with 8 bases between the two ends. The CDR3 loop reads CASRDKPNYGYTF. CDR3 coding DNA: TGTGCCAGTAGGGACAAACCTAACTATGGCTACACCTTC.

V usage is TRBV27 and J usage is TRBJ1-6, with D maybe TRBD1 (6 bases). Germline assignment: CDR1 MNHEY and CDR2 SMNVEV (reference sequence). V lost 8 bases and J lost 9, with 17 bases in between. This CDR3 is 14 amino acids long. CDR3 in DNA: TGTGCCAGCCGTCCCGGGACAAGTGGTTCACCCCTCCACTTT. Amino acid sequence: CASRPGTSGSPLHF.

This clone was counted a single time. V usage is TRBV7-9 and J usage is TRBJ1-1; no clear D gene. V lost 2 bases to trimming and J lost 4 bases, with 11 bases between them. Germline V lookup: CDR1 SEHNR, CDR2 FQNEAQ (reference sequence). This CDR3 contains 14 residues. CDR3 amino acids: CASSLPTSSTEAFF. The CDR3 nucleotides read TGTGCCAGCAGCTTACCGACTTCTAGCACTGAAGCTTTCTTT.

The rearrangement joins TRBV7-6 to TRBJ2-7; 9 bases match TRBD1. The CDR3 runs 15 residues. Per germline, CDR1 SGHVS and CDR2 FNYEAQ. The V segment lost 0 bases and the J segment 2 bases; nucleotides outside the gene matches: 2. The CDR3 is CASSLAGTGTYEQYF. The CDR3 DNA follows: TGTGCCAGCAGCTTAGCAGGGACAGGGACCTACGAGCAGTACTTC.

This clone was observed a single time. The chain employs TRBV10-3 and TRBJ2-3; no clear D. The CDR3 runs 13 residues. V lost 3 bases, J lost 1 base, and 5 bases lay in between. Germline CDR1 ENHRY, CDR2 SYGVKD. The CDR3 nucleotides read TGTGCCATCAGTGACAGCGGCACAGATACGCAGTATTTT. Residues: CAISDSGTDTQYF.

This clone was observed a single time. The V and J genes are TRBV5-4 and TRBJ1-1; D ambiguous. Looked up from germline, CDR1 is SGHNT and CDR2 is YYREEE (reference sequence). The CDR3 contains 15 residues. Trimming cost V 5 bases and J 2 bases, with 16 bases left between them. The CDR3 loop reads CASSTRSQVNTEAFF. CDR3 DNA sequence: TGTGCCAGCAGTACCCGCAGTCAAGTTAACACTGAAGCTTTCTTT. Full variable domain (outside the CDR3, taken from reference TRBV5-4 and TRBJ1-1): ETGVTQSPTHLIKTRGQQVTLRCSSQSGHNTVSWYQQALGQGPQFIFQYYREEENGRGNFPPRFSGLQFPNYSSELNVNALELDDSALYLCASSTRSQVNTEAFFGQGTRLTVV.

The chain combines TRBV28 with TRBJ2-3; D might be TRBD1 (7 bases). Trimming took 3 bases from V and 8 from J, leaving 15 bases between them. This CDR3 spans 14 amino acids. CDR1 and CDR2 (germline): MDHEN, SYDVKM. This CDR3 reads CASSFQGGRGTQYF. In nucleotides, the CDR3 is TGTGCCAGCAGTTTCCAGGGGGGCAGGGGTACGCAGTATTTT.

This rearrangement joins TRBV28 to TRBJ1-1; TRBD1 is a possible D gene (5 bases). Germline V gene sequence: CDR1 MDHEN, CDR2 SYDVKM. Deletions cut 6 bases from V and 4 bases from J, with 9 bases between. This CDR3 spans 12 amino acids. CDR3: CASSRGGTEAFF. Written as DNA, the CDR3 is TGTGCCAGCAGCCGGGGGGGCACTGAAGCTTTCTTT.

The J gene is TRBJ2-4, the V gene TRBV19; tentatively, D is TRBD2 (6 bases). V was trimmed by 6 bases and J by 0 bases, leaving 9 bases between them. CDR1 and CDR2 (germline): LNHDA, SQIVND (reference sequence). CDR3 length: 14 amino acids. In DNA form, the CDR3 reads TGTGCCAGTAGACGGGGGATAGCCAAAAACATTCAGTACTTC. Its translation is CASRRGIAKNIQYF.

This clone occurred once. The rearrangement joins TRBV18 to TRBJ1-1, with D unclear. With 3 bases removed from V and 7 bases from J, the gap between germline ends came to 15 bases. CDR1 and CDR2 from the germline V gene are KGHSH and LQKENI. The CDR3 covers 14 residues. CDR3 sequence: CASSPKFATIEAFF. CDR3 sequence (DNA): TGTGCCAGCTCACCGAAATTCGCTACGATTGAAGCTTTCTTT. Full variable domain (remainder filled in from reference TRBV18 and TRBJ1-1): NAGVMQNPRHLVRRRGQEARLRCSPMKGHSHVYWYRQLPEEGLKFMVYLQKENIIDESGMPKERFSAEFPKEGPSILRIQQVVRGDSAAYFCASSPKFATIEAFFGQGTRLTVV.

A few counts support this clone. This rearrangement joins TRBV2 to TRBJ1-1; D is unclear. CDR1 and CDR2 (germline): SNHLY, FYNNEI. The V end lost 2 bases, the J end lost 3 bases, and 16 bases lay between the germline ends. CDR3 size: 16 residues. The CDR3 nucleotides read TGTGCCAGCAGTGAAAAAAATCTGGACTCCTACACTGAAGCTTTCTTT. Translating gives CASSEKNLDSYTEAFF. Together with reference TRBV2 and TRBJ1-1, the CDR3 gives the full variable domain: EPEVTQTPSHQVTQMGQEVILRCVPISNHLYFYWYRQILGQKVEFLVSFYNNEISEKSEIFDDQFSVERPDGSNFTLKIRSTKLEDSAMYFCASSEKNLDSYTEAFFGQGTRLTVV.

Points on this clone: The junction departs from germline at one end; a sequencing error may be responsible. The rearrangement links TRBV11-2 to TRBJ2-3, with D perhaps matching TRBD1 (7 bases). Germline CDR1 reads SGHAT; CDR2 reads FQNNGV. There are 13 residues in the CDR3. In nucleotides, the CDR3 is TGTGCCAGCAGCTTGGGTGACAGGGACTTAAAGGCCTTT. Residues: CASSLGDRDLKAF.